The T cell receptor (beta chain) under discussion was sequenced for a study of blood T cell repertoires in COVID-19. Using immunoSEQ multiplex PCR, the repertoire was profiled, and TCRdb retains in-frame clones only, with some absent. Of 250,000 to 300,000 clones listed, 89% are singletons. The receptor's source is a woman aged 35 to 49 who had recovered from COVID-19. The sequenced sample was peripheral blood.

The CDR3: CASSITDYGYTF. The CDR3 bases are TGTGCCAGCAGCATTACAGACTATGGCTACACCTTC. This chain joins TRBV5-6 and TRBJ1-2, with D uncertain. V was shortened by 4 bases and J by 3 bases, with 7 bases between the two germline ends. This CDR3 contains 12 residues. The germline CDR1 and CDR2 sequences are SGHDT and YYEEEE.